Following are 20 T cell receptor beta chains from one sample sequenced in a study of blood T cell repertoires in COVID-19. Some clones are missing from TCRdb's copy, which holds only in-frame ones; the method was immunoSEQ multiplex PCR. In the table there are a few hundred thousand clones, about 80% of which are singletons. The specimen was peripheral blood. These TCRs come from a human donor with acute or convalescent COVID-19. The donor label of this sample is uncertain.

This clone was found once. CDR3 in amino acids: CASSLVVVGGNTEAFF. The DNA for the CDR3 is TGTGCCAGCAGCTTGGTCGTTGTGGGGGGGAACACTGAAGCTTTCTTT. This sequence joins TRBV5-5 and TRBJ1-1; D may be TRBD1 (5 bases). There are 16 residues in the CDR3. V lost 0 bases, J lost 1 base, and 13 bases lay in between. Germline assignment: CDR1 SGHKS and CDR2 YYEKEE (reference sequence). Drawing the rest from reference TRBV5-5 and TRBJ1-1, the complete variable domain is DAGVTQSPTHLIKTRGQQVTLRCSPISGHKSVSWYQQVLGQGPQFIFQYYEKEERGRGNFPDRFSARQFPNYSSELNVNALLLGDSALYLCASSLVVVGGNTEAFFGQGTRLTVV.

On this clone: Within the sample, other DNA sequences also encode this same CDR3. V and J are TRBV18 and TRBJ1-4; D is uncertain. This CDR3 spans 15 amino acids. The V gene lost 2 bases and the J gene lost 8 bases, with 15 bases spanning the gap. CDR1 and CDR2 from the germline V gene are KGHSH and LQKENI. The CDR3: CASSPRGQGGEKLFF. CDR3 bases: TGTGCCAGCTCACCAAGAGGCCAAGGCGGGGAAAAACTGTTTTTT.

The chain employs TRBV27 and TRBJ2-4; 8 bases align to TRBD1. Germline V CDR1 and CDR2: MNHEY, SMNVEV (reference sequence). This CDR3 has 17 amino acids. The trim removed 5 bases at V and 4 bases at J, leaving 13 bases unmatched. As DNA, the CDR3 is TGTGCCAGCAGTCCAGATTACTGGACAGGGCAAAAAAACATTCAGTACTTC. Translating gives CASSPDYWTGQKNIQYF.

CDR3 sequence reads: CASSLGDSRYEQYF. In nucleotides, the CDR3 is TGCGCCAGCAGCTTGGGAGACAGTCGCTACGAGCAGTACTTC. V gene TRBV5-1 combines with J gene TRBJ2-7; D may be TRBD1 (5 bases). This CDR3 is 14 amino acids long. The germline V gene has CDR1 SGHRS and CDR2 YFSETQ. Deletions cut 0 bases from V and 3 bases from J, with 10 bases between. Variable domain in full (rest from reference TRBV5-1 and TRBJ2-7): KAGVTQTPRYLIKTRGQQVTLSCSPISGHRSVSWYQQTPGQGLQFLFEYFSETQRNKGNFPGRFSGRQFSNSRSEMNVSTLELGDSALYLCASSLGDSRYEQYFGPGTRLTVT.

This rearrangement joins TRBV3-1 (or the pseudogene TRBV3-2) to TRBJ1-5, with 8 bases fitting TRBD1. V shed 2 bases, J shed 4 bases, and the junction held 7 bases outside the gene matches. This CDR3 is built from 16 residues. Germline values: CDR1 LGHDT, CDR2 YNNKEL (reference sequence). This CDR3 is CASSQTQQGGNQPQHF. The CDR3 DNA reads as TGTGCCAGCAGCCAAACCCAACAGGGGGGAAATCAGCCCCAGCATTTT.

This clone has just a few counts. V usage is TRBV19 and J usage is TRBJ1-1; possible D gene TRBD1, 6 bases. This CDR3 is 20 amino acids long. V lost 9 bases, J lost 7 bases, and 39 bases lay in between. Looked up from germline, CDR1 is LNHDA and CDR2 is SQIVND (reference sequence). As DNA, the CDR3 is TGTGCCAGCTCTAACAGGGACCCCAGGTACGCGTCCAGCGGAGTCCGTGAAGCTTTCTTT. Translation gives CASSNRDPRYASSGVREAFF.

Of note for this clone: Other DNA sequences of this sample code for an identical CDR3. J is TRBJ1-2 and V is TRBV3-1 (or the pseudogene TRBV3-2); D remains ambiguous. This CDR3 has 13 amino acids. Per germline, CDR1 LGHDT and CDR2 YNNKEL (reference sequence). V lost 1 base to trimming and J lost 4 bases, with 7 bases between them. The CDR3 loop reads CASSQGGAYGYTF. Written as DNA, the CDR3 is TGTGCCAGCAGCCAAGGGGGAGCCTATGGCTACACCTTC.

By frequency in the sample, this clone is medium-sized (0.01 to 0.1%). The CDR3 DNA reads as TGTGCCAGGGGACAGGGTAACACCGGGGAGCTGTTTTTT. Amino acids: CARGQGNTGELFF. The chain combines TRBV6-5 with TRBJ2-2; TRBD1 matches at 9 bases. Germline CDR1 reads MNHEY; CDR2 reads SVGAGI. Trimming removed 9 bases from V and 2 bases from J; junction bases left unmatched: 1. The CDR3 runs to 13 residues.

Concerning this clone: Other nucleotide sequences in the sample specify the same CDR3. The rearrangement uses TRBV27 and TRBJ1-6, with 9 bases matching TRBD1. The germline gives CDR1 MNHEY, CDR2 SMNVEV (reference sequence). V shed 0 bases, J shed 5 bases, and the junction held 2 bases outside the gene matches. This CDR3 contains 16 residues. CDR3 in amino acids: CASSLSDRGNNSPLHF. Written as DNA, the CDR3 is TGTGCCAGCAGTTTATCGGACAGGGGTAATAATTCACCCCTCCACTTT.

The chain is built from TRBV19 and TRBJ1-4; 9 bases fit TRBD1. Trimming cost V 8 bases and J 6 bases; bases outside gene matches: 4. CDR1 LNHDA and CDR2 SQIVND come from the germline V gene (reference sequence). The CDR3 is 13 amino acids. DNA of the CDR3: TGTGCCAGTTCCGGGACAGGGTATGAAAAACTGTTTTTT. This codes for CASSGTGYEKLFF. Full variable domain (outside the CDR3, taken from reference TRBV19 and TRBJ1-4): DGGITQSPKYLFRKEGQNVTLSCEQNLNHDAMYWYRQDPGQGLRLIYYSQIVNDFQKGDIAEGYSVSREKKESFPLTVTSAQKNPTAFYLCASSGTGYEKLFFGSGTQLSVL.

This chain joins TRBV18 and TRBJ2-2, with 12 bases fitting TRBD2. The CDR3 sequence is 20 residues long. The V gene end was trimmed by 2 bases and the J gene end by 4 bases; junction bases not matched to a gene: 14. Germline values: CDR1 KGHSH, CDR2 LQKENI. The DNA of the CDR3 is TGTGCCAGCTCACCAGGAACCGCTAGCGGGAGGGCTCCGGGCACCGGGGAGCTGTTTTTT. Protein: CASSPGTASGRAPGTGELFF.

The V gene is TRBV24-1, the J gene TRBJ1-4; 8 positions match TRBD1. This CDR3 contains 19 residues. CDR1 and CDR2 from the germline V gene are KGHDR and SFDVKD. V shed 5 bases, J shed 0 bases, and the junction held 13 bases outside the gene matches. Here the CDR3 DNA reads TGTGCCACCAGTGGCGAGGCCGGACAGGGAAGGGCAACTAATGAAAAACTGTTTTTT. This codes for CATSGEAGQGRATNEKLFF.

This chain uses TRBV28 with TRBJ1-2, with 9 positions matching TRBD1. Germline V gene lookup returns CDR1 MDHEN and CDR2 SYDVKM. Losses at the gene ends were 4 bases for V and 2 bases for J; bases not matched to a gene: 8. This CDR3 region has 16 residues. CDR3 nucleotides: TGTGCCAGCAGTTCCCAAGGGACAGGGCCGAACTATGGCTACACCTTC. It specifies CASSSQGTGPNYGYTF.

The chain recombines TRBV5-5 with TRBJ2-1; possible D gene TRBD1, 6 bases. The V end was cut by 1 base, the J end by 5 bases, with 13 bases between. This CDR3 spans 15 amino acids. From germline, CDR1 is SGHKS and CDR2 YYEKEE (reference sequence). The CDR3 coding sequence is TGTGCCAGCAGCTTGATAACAGGGTTGGACAATGAGCAGTTCTTC. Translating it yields CASSLITGLDNEQFF.

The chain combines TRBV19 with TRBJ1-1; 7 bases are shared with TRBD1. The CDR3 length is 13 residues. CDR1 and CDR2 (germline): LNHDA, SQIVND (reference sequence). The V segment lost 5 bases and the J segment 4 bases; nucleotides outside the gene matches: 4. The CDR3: CASSDQGGTEAFF. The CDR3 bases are TGTGCCAGTAGTGATCAGGGGGGCACTGAAGCTTTCTTT.

The CDR3 coding sequence is TGTGCCAGCAGCTTAGCTGACAGGGCGAACACTGAAGCTTTCTTT. Protein sequence: CASSLADRANTEAFF. The chain couples TRBV7-9 to TRBJ1-1, with TRBD1 identical over 7 bases. This CDR3 comprises 15 residues. The germline V gene encodes CDR1 SEHNR and CDR2 FQNEAQ (reference sequence). The V and J ends lost 0 bases and 1 base, in that order; junction bases with no gene match: 2. Looking up the rest from reference TRBV7-9 and TRBJ1-1 gives the full variable domain: DTGVSQNPRHKITKRGQNVTFRCDPISEHNRLYWYRQTLGQGPEFLTYFQNEAQLEKSRLLSDRFSAERPKGSFSTLEIQRTEQGDSAMYLCASSLADRANTEAFFGQGTRLTVV.

CDR3 residues: CASSRGPGQGATGELFF. In nucleotides, the CDR3 is TGTGCCAGCAGTCGCGGACCGGGACAGGGGGCCACCGGGGAGCTGTTTTTT. V usage is TRBV6-2 or TRBV6-3 and J usage is TRBJ2-2; 12 bases match TRBD1. This CDR3 comprises 17 residues. Germline CDR1 is MNHEY and CDR2 is SVGEGT. J lost 4 bases, V lost 5 bases, and 8 bases had no gene match.

In DNA, the CDR3 is TGTGCCAGCAGTTTAGTCGGGGGGGACACTGAAGCTTTCTTT. The encoded protein is CASSLVGGDTEAFF. This chain connects TRBV28 to TRBJ1-1, with a possible D match to TRBD1 (5 bases). This CDR3 comprises 14 residues. Germline CDR1 is MDHEN and CDR2 is SYDVKM. The V end was cut by 2 bases, the J end by 3 bases, with 10 bases between.

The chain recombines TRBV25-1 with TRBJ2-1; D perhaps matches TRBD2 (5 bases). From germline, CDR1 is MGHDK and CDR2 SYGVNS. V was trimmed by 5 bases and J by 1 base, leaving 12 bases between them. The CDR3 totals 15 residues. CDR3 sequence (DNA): TGTGCCAGCAGTTCAGGACTGCTGTCCTACAATGAGCAGTTCTTC. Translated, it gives CASSSGLLSYNEQFF.

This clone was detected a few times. CDR3 sequence reads: CATREGARYGYTF. The CDR3 DNA sequence: TGTGCCACCAGGGAGGGGGCTCGTTATGGCTACACCTTC. The chain has TRBV24-1 and TRBJ1-2, with 7 positions matching TRBD1. Germline V gene data show CDR1 as KGHDR and CDR2 as SFDVKD. The J segment lost 5 bases and the V segment lost 7 bases, leaving 6 bases of the junction unmatched. CDR3 length: 13 amino acids.